This T cell receptor beta chain came from a study of beta chain features in type 1 diabetes. General study results and limits: High TCR expression in some cells could lead to their over-representation in cDNA sequencing. TCRB CDR3s were moderately but significantly shorter in Type 1 diabetes patients in all four CD4+ subsets. A pattern of fewer insertions and more deletions at VDJ junctions was seen in type 1 diabetes patients.

As every portion of the isolated RNA was reverse transcribed, the sequencing read expressed TCRB transcripts. Sequencing used immunoSEQ multiplex PCR; TCRdb keeps in-frame clones, though not all of them. The sample yields 550,000 to 850,000 clones, roughly 13% seen once. This clone was picked up a small number of times. Its antigen remains unidentified. Other nucleotide sequences from this sample produce the same CDR3. The CDR3 has 13 residues. Germline V gene sequence: CDR1 SGHNT, CDR2 YYREEE (reference sequence). The germline V and J ends were trimmed by 0 bases and 0 bases, with 3 bases remaining between them. Sorting with CD45RO/CCR7/CD25/CD127/CD95/CD27 yielded naive, central memory, regulatory and stem-like memory CD4+ cells. The authors obtained over 98% purity in all sorted populations.

Sequenced input: naive CD4+ T cells from blood. V gene TRBV5-4 combines with J gene TRBJ1-1; D is unresolved. This TCR came from a man younger than 30 with type 1 diabetes. The CDR3 bases are TGTGCCAGCAGCTTGGTGGTGAACACTGAAGCTTTCTTT. It yields the protein CASSLVVNTEAFF.